The 20 T cell receptor beta chains listed next were all sequenced from one sample in a study of regulatory T cells in long-lasting Graves disease (dated by TCRdb to about 2021). Library preparation was by multiplex PCR. Sequencing was carried out with an Illumina HiSeq 4000. TCR beta libraries were built with iRepertoire HTBI primers and Arm-PCR amplification of CDR3 regions. The public reads were reprocessed in TCRdb via fastp at Q25 and MiXCR, keeping in-frame beta chains. Rows matching on CDR3 protein sequence are summarized as one entry with the most common DNA and genes. The sample includes a few hundred thousand distinct CDR3 sequences, with roughly 23% observed a single time. Roughly 14% of the sample comes from the top ten. The intended sense of this specimen's time point label: persistent/refractory GD, antithyroid drugs over 5 years with positive TRAb. For both TCR sequencing and RNA sequencing, RNA was extracted from PBMCs in TRIzol.

This specimen was peripheral blood mononuclear cells (PBMCs), taken when the disease was refractory, from a patient treated with antithyroid drugs. Receptors were obtained from a female donor with Graves disease.

Many counts were recorded for this clonotype. This chain joins TRBV3-1 and TRBJ2-5; D remains unclear. Germline CDR1 LGHDT, CDR2 YNNKEL (reference sequence). The CDR3 is 12 amino acids. V shed 0 bases and J shed 5 bases, with 4 bases lying between them. CDR3 sequence reads: CASSQDTETQYF. For the CDR3, the DNA is TGTGCCAGCAGCCAAGATACCGAGACCCAGTACTTC.

The chain employs TRBV9 and TRBJ2-5; 9 bases align to TRBD2. Germline V lookup: CDR1 SGDLS, CDR2 YYNGEE. J gave up 5 bases and V 3 bases, and 14 bases lay outside the gene matches. This CDR3 contains 17 residues. As DNA, the CDR3 is TGTGCCAGCAGCGGGAGCCGACTAGCGGACTTCAGGGAGACCCAGTACTTC. Its translation is CASSGSRLADFRETQYF.

This clonotype turned up a few times. The chain is built from TRBV16 and TRBJ2-7; a possible D gene is TRBD1 (6 bases). The CDR3 length is 14 residues. CDR1 and CDR2 (germline): KGHSY, FQNENV. The V gene lost 5 bases and the J gene lost 2 bases, with 13 bases spanning the gap. CDR3 sequence reads: CASSRQVGTYEQYF. CDR3 DNA: TGTGCCAGCAGCAGACAGGTGGGCACCTACGAGCAGTACTTC.

This clonotype has ten or more counts. The rearrangement joins TRBV6-5 to TRBJ1-2, with 7 positions matching TRBD1. The germline CDR1 and CDR2 sequences are MNHEY and SVGAGI. The CDR3 is made up of 17 amino acids. Unmatched junction bases numbered 9, after V lost 0 bases and J lost 2 bases. CDR3 sequence (DNA): TGTGCCAGCAGTTACTCGACAGGGTCGGGGAGAAACTATGGCTACACCTTC. It encodes CASSYSTGSGRNYGYTF.

About this clonotype: This clone may be a read error of a much larger clone one base away. This chain links TRBV28 with TRBJ1-6; D remains ambiguous. Looked up from germline, CDR1 is MDHEN and CDR2 is SYDVKM. With 3 bases removed from V and 2 bases from J, the gap between germline ends came to 8 bases. The length of the CDR3 is 15 residues. Written as DNA, the CDR3 is TGTGCCAGCAGTTTTCAGAGCCCCTATAATTCACCCCTCCACTTT. It specifies CASSFQSPYNSPLHF.

This clonotype appeared a few times. The DNA for the CDR3 is TGTGCCATCAGCGAGCAATGGGGTGAGCAGTTCTTC. It specifies CAISEQWGEQFF. The chain employs TRBV10-3 and TRBJ2-1; D is undetermined. The CDR3 runs 12 residues. The V gene lost 6 bases and the J gene lost 9 bases, with 12 bases spanning the gap. Per germline, CDR1 ENHRY and CDR2 SYGVKD.

The genes are TRBV5-1 and TRBJ2-7; D not certain. The CDR3 has 13 amino acids. Germline V gene sequence: CDR1 SGHRS, CDR2 YFSETQ. Trimming pared 1 base from V and 6 bases from J, leaving 11 bases between. Written as DNA, the CDR3 is TGCGCCAGCAGCTTGACATCTTCCCGCGAGCAGTACTTC. It codes for CASSLTSSREQYF.

This clonotype was observed at least ten times. In DNA form, the CDR3 reads TGTGCCAGCAGTTTTGTGGGGACCAAAAACATTCAGTACTTC. Protein product: CASSFVGTKNIQYF. V and J are TRBV12-3 or TRBV12-4 and TRBJ2-4, with D unclear. CDR3 length: 14 residues. V lost 3 bases and J 2 bases, leaving 8 bases between the germline ends.

This clonotype showed up many times. CDR3 amino acids: CASSPRPGGQETQYF. CDR3 nucleotide sequence: TGTGCCAGCAGCCCTCGGCCGGGGGGCCAAGAGACCCAGTACTTC. V gene TRBV3-1 combines with J gene TRBJ2-5; 7 bases are shared with TRBD2. CDR1 is LGHDT, CDR2 YNNKEL, per germline (reference sequence). With 4 bases clipped from V and 1 base from J, the junction kept 6 bases outside the gene matches. The CDR3 covers 15 residues.

This clonotype was seen ten or more times. This chain uses TRBV3-1 with TRBJ2-6, with D unclear. Looked up from germline, CDR1 is LGHDT and CDR2 is YNNKEL (reference sequence). V lost 6 bases to trimming and J lost 4 bases, with 7 bases between them. CDR3 length equals 13 residues. Here the CDR3 DNA reads TGTGCCAGCAGTCCCTTGGGGGCCAACGTCCTGACTTTC. This sequence encodes CASSPLGANVLTF.

This clonotype has a handful of counts. The chain recombines TRBV2 with TRBJ2-2, with 7 bases that match TRBD1. Germline assignment: CDR1 SNHLY and CDR2 FYNNEI. The ends lost 9 bases at V and 6 bases at J; junction bases unmatched: 7. The CDR3 covers 13 residues. Written as DNA, the CDR3 is TGTGCCAGTTGGGGACAGTATTCCGGGGAGCTGTTTTTT. Encoded protein: CASWGQYSGELFF.

V gene TRBV6-4 combines with J gene TRBJ1-2; 10 bases agree with TRBD1. The CDR3 is made up of 14 amino acids. The V and J ends lost 2 bases and 6 bases, in that order; junction bases with no gene match: 3. Germline V gene sequence: CDR1 MRHNA, CDR2 SNTAGT. The CDR3 region is CASSDPGTGDGYTF. The CDR3 nucleotides read TGTGCCAGCAGTGACCCCGGGACAGGGGATGGCTACACCTTC.

This clonotype was detected a few times. The chain links TRBV20-1 to TRBJ1-1; a weak D match, TRBD1 (6 bases). Deletions cut 3 bases from V and 5 bases from J, with 16 bases between. Germline loops: CDR1 DFQATT, CDR2 SNEGSKA (reference sequence). The CDR3 runs 14 residues. This CDR3 reads CSARIRGRGTEAFF. CDR3 DNA: TGCAGTGCTAGGATACGGGGGCGCGGTACTGAAGCTTTCTTT.

This clonotype was found a few times. The chain is built from TRBV5-1 and TRBJ2-7; TRBD2 might be the D (6 bases). This CDR3 comprises 13 residues. The V end was cut by 5 bases, the J end by 3 bases, with 12 bases between. From germline, CDR1 is SGHRS and CDR2 YFSETQ. CDR3 bases: TGCGCCAGCAGGCTGGAGGGAGGCTACGAGCAGTACTTC. Its translation: CASRLEGGYEQYF.

Notes on this clonotype: Germline is not matched at one junction end, which may reflect a read error. The rearrangement links TRBV10-3 to TRBJ2-7, with TRBD2 identical over 12 bases. CDR1 and CDR2 (germline): ENHRY, SYGVKD. The CDR3 covers 16 residues. CDR3 residues: CAISDSGLAGSYEQYF. The CDR3, as DNA: TGTGCCATCAGCGACTCAGGACTAGCGGGATCCTACGAGCAATACTTC.

This clonotype was recorded a few times. The genes are TRBV29-1 and TRBJ1-2; D unclear. The CDR3 runs 12 residues. Trimming took 6 bases from V and 7 from J, leaving 15 bases between them. Germline CDR1 SQVTM, CDR2 ANQGSEA. CDR3: CSVSSVGRGYTF. The DNA for the CDR3 is TGCAGCGTCTCCTCCGTTGGACGTGGCTACACCTTC.

Comment on this clonotype: A read error is possible here, since a much larger clone lies one base away. V gene TRBV28 combines with J gene TRBJ2-7; TRBD2 is a possible D gene (6 bases). Germline-derived CDR1 and CDR2 are MDHEN and SYDVKM. The CDR3 runs to 15 residues. V was cut by 6 bases and J by 0 bases, with 15 bases left in between. CDR3 loop: CASRPRSGSSYEQYF. The DNA of the CDR3 is TGTGCCAGCAGGCCCCGTAGCGGATCCTCCTACGAGCAGTACTTC.

This clonotype was seen repeatedly, ten times or more. The chain joins TRBV5-1 to TRBJ1-1; D unclear. Trimming took off 0 bases at V and 4 bases at J, with 13 bases between the two ends. The CDR3 loop spans 15 amino acids. Germline lookup yields CDR1 SGHRS and CDR2 YFSETQ. In DNA, the CDR3 is TGCGCCAGCAGCTTGGGAGAGTTTCGCGGCACTGAAGCTTTCTTT. Protein sequence: CASSLGEFRGTEAFF.

This clonotype appeared many times. The CDR3 region has the DNA TGCAGTGCTAGACAGGATGATGGCTACACCTTC. It translates to CSARQDDGYTF. This chain uses TRBV20-1 with TRBJ1-2; D not resolved. Germline lookup yields CDR1 DFQATT and CDR2 SNEGSKA (reference sequence). The CDR3 consists of 11 residues. Between the trimmed V and J ends, which lost 2 bases and 6 bases, there was a span of 7 bases.

The chain employs TRBV12-3 or TRBV12-4 and TRBJ2-2; TRBD1 is a possible D gene (5 bases). This CDR3 contains 15 residues. Trimming took 6 bases from V and 5 from J, leaving 16 bases between them. The CDR3: CASSSRRGRTGELFF. The DNA of the CDR3 is TGTGCCAGCAGCTCGAGAAGGGGCCGGACCGGGGAGCTGTTTTTT.